This T cell receptor beta chain was recovered during a study of blood T cell repertoires in COVID-19. The overall study: Sites in the United States, Italy and Spain provided acute and convalescent COVID-19 samples. The analysed material was cDNA or gDNA that came from T cells, B-cell-depleted T cells, or PBMCs.

There are 15 residues in the CDR3. The V gene lost 0 bases and the J gene lost 5 bases, with 13 bases spanning the gap. Germline CDR1 is LGHNA and CDR2 is YNFKEQ. As handled by the study authors: By means of reference gene primer amplification, nucleated cell counts were estimated. This table comes from immunoSEQ multiplex PCR, and its TCRdb copy is limited to in-frame clones, with some not included. V, J and clone size reflect that table, while D and trimming were determined from the DNA. The profile shows tens of thousands of clones, almost 85% of them singletons. The sample was peripheral blood. The TCR sequence derives from a man in his sixties with acute or convalescent COVID-19. The chain uses TRBV4-2 and TRBJ2-5; D unclear. The CDR3 region is CASSQDLSLVETQYF. The CDR3 coding sequence is TGTGCCAGCAGCCAAGATCTCTCCCTTGTGGAGACCCAGTACTTC.